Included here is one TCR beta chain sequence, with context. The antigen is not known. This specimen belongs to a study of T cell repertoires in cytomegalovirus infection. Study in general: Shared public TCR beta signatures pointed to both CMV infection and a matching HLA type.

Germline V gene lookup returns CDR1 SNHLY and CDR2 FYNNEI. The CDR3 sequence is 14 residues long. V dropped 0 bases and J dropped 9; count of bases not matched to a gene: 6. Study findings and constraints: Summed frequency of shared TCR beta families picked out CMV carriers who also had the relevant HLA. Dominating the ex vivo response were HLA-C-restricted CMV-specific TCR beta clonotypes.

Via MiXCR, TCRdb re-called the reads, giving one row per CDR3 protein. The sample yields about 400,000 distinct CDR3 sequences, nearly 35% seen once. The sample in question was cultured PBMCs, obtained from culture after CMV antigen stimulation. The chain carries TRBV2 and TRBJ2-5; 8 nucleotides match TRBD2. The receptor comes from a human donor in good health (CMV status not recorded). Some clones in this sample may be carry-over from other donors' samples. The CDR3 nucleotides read TGTGCCAGCAGTGAAGCCGGGACTAGTCCGCCCCAGTACTTC. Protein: CASSEAGTSPPQYF.